Many counts were recorded for the clone carrying this T cell receptor beta chain. The V end lost 0 bases, the J end lost 6 bases, and 9 bases lay between the germline ends. The CDR3 runs to 14 residues. Germline CDR1 is SGHTA and CDR2 is FQGTGA. The entry originates in a study of T-cell memory formation after mild COVID-19. MiXCR was run by TCRdb on the 5' RACE reads, yielding one entry per CDR3 protein. Of some 350,000 distinct CDR3 sequences in the sample, 10% to 15% were seen once. The clonotype originates from a man aged 18 to 30 who had mild COVID-19 (a few samples of this study predate the infection). Cell type and time point are not known. Sequenced material: PBMCs or a T cell subset sorted from them (not recorded which). J is TRBJ2-1 and V is TRBV7-3; D is possibly TRBD1 or TRBD2 (5 bases each). The DNA for the CDR3 is TGTGCCAGCAGCTTAACTGGGACGAGCAATGAGCAGTTCTTC. As protein: CASSLTGTSNEQFF. Combining the CDR3 with reference TRBV7-3 and TRBJ2-1 gives the whole variable domain GAGVSQTPSNKVTEKGKYVELRCDPISGHTALYWYRQSLGQGPEFLIYFQGTGAADDSGLPNDRFFAVRPEGSVSTLKIQRTERGDSAVYLCASSLTGTSNEQFFGPGTRLTVL.